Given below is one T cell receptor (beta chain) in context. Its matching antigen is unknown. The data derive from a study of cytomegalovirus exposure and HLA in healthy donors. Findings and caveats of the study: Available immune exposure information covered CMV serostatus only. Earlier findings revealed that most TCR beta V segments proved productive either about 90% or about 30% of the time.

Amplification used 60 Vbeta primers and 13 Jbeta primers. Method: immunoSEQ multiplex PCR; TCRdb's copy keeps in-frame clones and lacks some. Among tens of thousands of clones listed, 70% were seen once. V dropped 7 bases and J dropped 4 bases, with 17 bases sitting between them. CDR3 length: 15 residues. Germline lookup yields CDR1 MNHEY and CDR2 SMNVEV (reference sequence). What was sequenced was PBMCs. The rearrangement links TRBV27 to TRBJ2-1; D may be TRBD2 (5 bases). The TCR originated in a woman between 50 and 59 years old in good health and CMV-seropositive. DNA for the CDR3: TGTGCCAGCAATTCGAGCCCGGGAAGATACAATGAGCAGTTCTTC. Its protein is CASNSSPGRYNEQFF.